Shown below are 18 T cell receptor beta chains from a single sample sequenced in a study of blood T cell repertoires in COVID-19. Generated by immunoSEQ multiplex PCR, the TCRdb table keeps only in-frame clones and is missing some. Of around 180,000 clones listed, around 72% are singletons. The sample comprised peripheral blood. The receptor set was obtained from a woman older than 75 with acute or convalescent COVID-19.

V and J are TRBV18 and TRBJ1-4, with unresolved D. Germline V gene lookup returns CDR1 KGHSH and CDR2 LQKENI. The length of the CDR3 is 14 residues. V was trimmed by 6 bases and J by 3 bases, leaving 11 bases between them. The CDR3 region has the DNA TGTGCCAGCTCGACGGACTCGGCTAATGAAAAACTGTTTTTT. It yields the protein CASSTDSANEKLFF.

This clone turned up a few times. This chain links TRBV19 with TRBJ2-6; D might be TRBD2 (6 bases). Trimming removed 7 bases from V and 0 bases from J, with 16 bases in between. Germline assignment: CDR1 LNHDA and CDR2 SQIVND (reference sequence). This CDR3 region has 17 residues. The CDR3 reads CASNSDLGGSGANVLTF. CDR3 coding DNA: TGTGCCAGTAACTCAGATCTCGGGGGCTCTGGGGCCAACGTCCTGACTTTC.

CDR3: CATNSRSSYNEQFF. The CDR3 DNA reads TGTGCCACGAACTCACGAAGCTCCTACAATGAGCAGTTCTTC. The V gene is TRBV6-6, the J gene TRBJ2-1; D unresolved. Germline V CDR1 and CDR2: MNHNY, SVGAGI (reference sequence). CDR3 size: 14 residues. Trimming removed 10 bases at V and 0 bases at J, with 13 bases between.

The sample holds one count of this clone. V usage is TRBV10-1 and J usage is TRBJ2-2, with a weak D call TRBD2 (6 bases). CDR1 is WNHNN and CDR2 is SYGVQD in the germline V gene (reference sequence). This CDR3 is built from 12 residues. V was shortened by 6 bases and J by 11 bases, with 13 bases between the two germline ends. CDR3 loop: CASSGLAGELFF. DNA of the CDR3: TGCGCCAGCAGCGGACTGGCGGGAGAGCTGTTTTTT.

This clone was picked up a small number of times. The chain joins TRBV7-9 to TRBJ2-1; D possibly corresponds to TRBD1 (6 bases). The germline V and J ends were trimmed by 5 bases and 5 bases, with 19 bases remaining between them. Germline CDR1 and CDR2: SEHNR and FQNEAQ (reference sequence). The CDR3 is 16 amino acids. The chain's CDR3 is CASSQGTGIWDNEQFF. CDR3 nucleotides: TGTGCCAGCAGCCAGGGGACCGGGATTTGGGACAATGAGCAGTTCTTC.

This clone has a single count. The chain recombines TRBV20-1 with TRBJ2-7, with D maybe TRBD2 (6 bases). From germline, CDR1 is DFQATT and CDR2 SNEGSKA (reference sequence). The CDR3 sequence is 11 residues long. CDR3 DNA: TGCAAGGAGCGGGTAACCTACGAGCAGTACTTC. This encodes CKERVTYEQYF.

V is TRBV27 and J is TRBJ2-5; the D gene is possibly TRBD1 (5 bases). CDR1 is MNHEY and CDR2 is SMNVEV in the germline V gene (reference sequence). CDR3 length: 15 residues. V lost 0 bases, J lost 5 bases, and 13 bases lay in between. The DNA for the CDR3 is TGTGCCAGCAGTTTATCGAGTCAGGGTTTCGAGACCCAGTACTTC. Protein sequence: CASSLSSQGFETQYF.

This chain connects TRBV5-4 to TRBJ1-4; D uncertain. The CDR3 loop spans 14 amino acids. V dropped 5 bases and J dropped 3 bases, with 11 bases sitting between them. CDR1 is SGHNT and CDR2 is YYREEE in the germline V gene (reference sequence). The CDR3 DNA is TGTGCCAGCAGTACGGGTGTCTCTAATGAAAAACTGTTTTTT. This sequence encodes CASSTGVSNEKLFF.

The CDR3 DNA reads TGTGCTAGTGCCCCTCGGGCCCAGGGTAATGAGCAGTTCTTC. Translation: CASAPRAQGNEQFF. The chain uses TRBV12-5 and TRBJ2-1, with TRBD1 as a possible D gene (5 bases). V lost 7 bases and J lost 7, with 17 bases in between. Germline values: CDR1 LGHNT, CDR2 FRNRAP. CDR3 length: 14 amino acids.

The CDR3 DNA sequence: TGTGCCAGCAGTTACCCTTCGAGGGCAGGCGAGAGCTCCTACGAGCAGTACTTC. Translating it yields CASSYPSRAGESSYEQYF. The V and J genes are TRBV6-2 or TRBV6-3 and TRBJ2-7; possible D gene TRBD2, 5 bases. From germline, CDR1 is MNHEY and CDR2 SVGEGT. V was trimmed by 2 bases and J by 0 bases, leaving 20 bases between them. The CDR3 extends over 18 amino acids.

V is TRBV24-1 and J is TRBJ2-1; a weak D match, TRBD1 (5 bases). This CDR3 has 17 residues. The germline V gene has CDR1 KGHDR and CDR2 SFDVKD. With 3 bases removed from V and 0 bases from J, the gap between germline ends came to 14 bases. CDR3 amino acids: CATSDPVTRDSYNEQFF. The CDR3 bases are TGTGCCACCAGTGATCCAGTGACCAGGGACTCCTACAATGAGCAGTTCTTC.

The rearrangement links TRBV6-6 to TRBJ2-2, with 8 nucleotides matching TRBD1. The CDR3 extends over 14 amino acids. CDR1 and CDR2 (germline): MNHNY, SVGAGI (reference sequence). V dropped 6 bases and J dropped 12; count of bases not matched to a gene: 12. The CDR3 DNA reads TGTGCCAGCAGCCCTGTGCAGGGGGCGTCCCAGCTGTTTTTT. Amino acid sequence: CASSPVQGASQLFF.

This sequence joins TRBV29-1 and TRBJ2-3, with 7 bases that match TRBD2. The germline V gene encodes CDR1 SQVTM and CDR2 ANQGSEA. Trimming removed 6 bases from V and 3 bases from J; junction bases left unmatched: 6. CDR3 length: 13 residues. CDR3 nucleotide sequence: TGCAGCGTAGATACTAGCGAAACAGATACGCAGTATTTT. This gives the protein CSVDTSETDTQYF.

The chain has TRBV6-1 and TRBJ2-3; TRBD2 might be the D (6 bases). The CDR3 is 14 residues long. V was shortened by 2 bases and J by 6 bases, with 12 bases between the two germline ends. Germline V CDR1 and CDR2: MNHNS, SASEGT. CDR3 nucleotides: TGTGCCAGCAGTGAAAGTGGGCGGGATGATACGCAGTATTTT. Translated: CASSESGRDDTQYF.

This sequence joins TRBV18 and TRBJ2-1; the match to TRBD2 covers 11 bases. Germline V gene data show CDR1 as KGHSH and CDR2 as LQKENI. The CDR3 runs to 20 residues. V was pared by 4 bases and J by 7 bases, with 21 bases of the junction left unmatched. The DNA of the CDR3 is TGTGCCAGCTCACACCAGGCCCTTAGAGGACTAGCGGGTAGTAATAATGAGCAGTTCTTC. Translated, it gives CASSHQALRGLAGSNNEQFF. Using reference TRBV18 and TRBJ2-1 for the parts outside the CDR3, the full variable domain is NAGVMQNPRHLVRRRGQEARLRCSPMKGHSHVYWYRQLPEEGLKFMVYLQKENIIDESGMPKERFSAEFPKEGPSILRIQQVVRGDSAAYFCASSHQALRGLAGSNNEQFFGPGTRLTVL.

The chain joins TRBV28 to TRBJ2-4, with a weak D call TRBD2 (6 bases). The CDR3 has 19 residues. From germline, CDR1 is MDHEN and CDR2 SYDVKM. Trimming removed 4 bases at V and 2 bases at J, with 24 bases between. The CDR3 loop is CASSSTSIWRAGSKNIQYF. Here the CDR3 DNA reads TGTGCCAGCAGTTCGACCTCGATCTGGAGGGCCGGGTCCAAAAACATTCAGTACTTC.

This sequence joins TRBV4-2 and TRBJ1-5; no definite D call. V was cut by 0 bases and J by 6 bases, with 18 bases left in between. Germline lookup yields CDR1 LGHNA and CDR2 YNFKEQ. The CDR3 covers 17 residues. Here the CDR3 reads CASSQDIQSMPLQPQHF. CDR3 sequence (DNA): TGTGCCAGCAGCCAAGATATTCAGTCGATGCCTCTTCAGCCCCAGCATTTT.

This chain uses TRBV12-3 or TRBV12-4 with TRBJ1-1; D unclear. This CDR3 is 12 amino acids long. V lost 8 bases and J 4 bases, leaving 11 bases between the germline ends. As DNA, the CDR3 is TGTGCCAGCCGGGAGGATGCCACTGAAGCTTTCTTT. This encodes CASREDATEAFF.